The clone carrying this T cell receptor beta chain occurred a few times. Its antigen is not identified. TCRdb processed the 5' RACE reads anew with MiXCR; each CDR3 protein has one entry. Of hundreds of thousands of distinct CDR3 sequences listed, 18% were seen once; the top ten hold around 11%. The sample comes from a study of T-cell memory formation after mild COVID-19. About the study: Clustering of TCRs was largely donor specific. Study outcomes and limitations: Second-wave clones peaking on day 37 lacked confirmed SARS-CoV-2 specificity. Later expanders leaned toward CD4+, whereas clones contracting from day 15 to 85 were balanced CD4/CD8.

From germline, CDR1 is ENHRY and CDR2 SYGVKD. V was clipped by 4 bases and J by 1 base, with 10 bases between them. There are 14 residues in the CDR3. The chain employs TRBV10-3 and TRBJ2-5; D remains unclear. Sequencing was performed on PBMCs or a T cell subset sorted from them (not recorded which). This clonotype was obtained from an adult woman who had mild COVID-19 (a few samples of this study predate the infection). Cell type and time point are not known. The CDR3 loop is CAISVGARQETQYF. CDR3 DNA sequence: TGTGCCATCAGTGTGGGTGCCCGCCAAGAGACCCAGTACTTC.